This TCR beta chain was profiled in a study of identical twins. Study-wide results and limits: Surplus twin overlap in beta out-of-frame sequences was less pronounced.

CDR3 length equals 15 residues. The junction had 4 bases not matched to a gene; V was cut back by 0 bases and J by 0 bases. Germline CDR1 is SQVTM and CDR2 is ANQGSEA. Points on this clonotype: The antigen is unknown.

TCRdb re-called the 5' RACE reads with MiXCR, one entry per CDR3 protein. The sample records about 530,000 distinct CDR3 sequences, 20% to 25% being singletons. These data are also associated with another study on yellow fever vaccine responses in identical twins.

The sample was CD4+ T cells sorted from blood. The clonotype was recovered from a woman younger than 30 in good health. This sequence joins TRBV29-1 and TRBJ2-7; TRBD2 matches at 8 bases. CDR3 bases: TGCAGCGTTGAAGATTGGGGGACTAGCTCCTACGAGCAGTACTTC. As protein: CSVEDWGTSSYEQYF.